This entry features one T cell receptor beta chain sequence. Its antigen remains unknown. Replicate PCRs run on sorted subsets employed around 200 ng DNA, approximately 30,000 T cell genomes. Repertoires were generated with immunoSEQ multiplex PCR, while TCRdb's copy carries only in-frame clones and drops some. The sample yields about 600,000 clones, around 97% seen once. This sample is drawn from a study of shared clonotypes between healthy human individuals. Division of CD4+ cells produced a CD45RA+ naive subset and a CD45RA-negative memory subset. Broader study findings: Shared clonotypes across all four donors exceeded non-shared ones in generation probability. Genetic and exposure-history diversity was limited by the few donors.

Sequencing input: naive CD4+ T cells sorted from blood. Subset specified: CD45RA+ positively selected. The TCR originated in a woman in her twenties or thirties in good health.

CDR3 in amino acids: CASSLERANTGELFF. The CDR3 DNA is TGTGCCAGCAGCTTGGAGCGGGCAAACACCGGGGAGCTGTTTTTT. The chain combines TRBV7-8 with TRBJ2-2; possibly TRBD2 for D (6 bases). V was trimmed by 3 bases and J by 2 bases, leaving 10 bases between them. This CDR3 is 15 amino acids long. Germline V CDR1 and CDR2: SGHVS, FQNEAQ.